This TCR beta chain was captured by sequencing in a study of response to subunit inactivated influenza vaccine. General observations from the study: Few new T cells, the authors suggested, are recruited by each seasonal influenza vaccination.

Worth noting for this clonotype: Its antigen is as yet unknown.

TCRdb re-derived calls from the RT-PCR reads in MiXCR, one entry per CDR3 protein. The sample records 450,000 to 700,000 distinct CDR3 sequences, about 14% being singletons. The specimen was PBMCs from blood, collected about 11 days after vaccination. The source of this sequence is a man aged 50 to 60 who received an inactivated influenza vaccine.

The CDR3 nucleotides are TGTGCCAGCAGCTTAGCGGCATTGTACCAAGAGACCCAGTACTTC. Encoded protein: CASSLAALYQETQYF. This chain links TRBV7-9 with TRBJ2-5; D call uncertain. Per the germline V gene, CDR1 is SEHNR and CDR2 is FQNEAQ (reference sequence). The V gene lost 0 bases and the J gene lost 0 bases, with 8 bases spanning the gap. The CDR3 extends over 15 amino acids.